This record concerns one T cell receptor (beta chain) sequence. Its antigen is still unknown. No much larger clone exists at a distance of one base, and base qualities are not known. The entry originates in a study of Ad26.COV2.S vaccination and SARS-CoV-2 variants (dated by TCRdb to 2020 to 2023). Study-level background: Vaccine-arm donors were drawn from COV1001, a multicentre, randomized, double-blind, placebo-controlled phase I-IIa trial of Ad26.COV2.S in healthy adults. Ad26.COV2.S was administered intramuscularly at 5 x 10^10 or 1 x 10^11 viral particles, either as a single shot or as two shots given 56 days apart. Sequencing of the TCRbeta repertoire served to evaluate the specificity and breadth of SARS-CoV-2-reactive T cell receptors following Ad26.COV2.S vaccination. The TCR-sequenced set comprised approximately 30 samples: around 20 Ad26.COV2.S vaccine recipients, 5 placebo recipients and 8 SARS-CoV-2 convalescent individuals. Participants in the trial were split at random into five groups of five each, receiving low-dose or high-dose Ad26.COV2.S once or twice, or else placebo on both occasions. Investigators did not know the trial group allocation while performing experiments and assessing outcomes. The paper as a whole reports these results and caveats: The authors noted that the TCR breadth and depth analyses may have underestimated total T cell responses. Non-spike TCR breadth was comparable between vaccine and placebo recipients, consistent with the vaccine containing only spike. The study was not powered for comparison of responses between vaccine doses or regimens. Substantial breadth of spike-specific CD8+ and CD4+ T cell responses was reported after vaccination. Higher spike-specific TCR breadth was observed in Ad26.COV2.S recipients than in placebo recipients (P = 0.0014).

From its cysteine to its phenylalanine, the CDR3 spans 18 amino acids. Only CDR3 DNA remains: 54 bases, in frame from the first base. V is cut back by 2 bases and J by 0 bases, with 3 bases in the junction unmatched. Based on the germline V gene, the CDR1 and CDR2 sequences are MDHEN and SYDVKM. Reading the label with the study, this specimen's treatment or condition is: roughly 20 received Ad26.COV2.S at low or high dose, single or two shots; several received placebo; per-sample allocation not given. For vaccine and placebo recipients, the sequenced repertoires came from samples collected on day 63 after the first injection. Between 29 July and 7 August 2020, Cohort 1b enrolled 20 to 30 adults aged 18-55 years at one site in Boston, USA. Ad26.COV2.S consisted of a replication-incompetent adenovirus type 26 vector by which a prefusion-stabilized SARS-CoV-2 spike protein from the original Wuhan strain was expressed.

TCRbeta CDR3 regions were sequenced with the immunoSEQ Assay. After extraction, genomic DNA underwent amplification by bias-controlled multiplex PCR, followed by high-throughput sequencing. The paper's processing steps were these. Collapsing and filtering of sequences were performed to quantify the absolute abundance of each unique TCRbeta CDR3 region. T cell fraction was estimated by normalizing TCRbeta template counts to usable DNA, with usable DNA measured through amplification of reference genes found in all nucleated cells. Repertoire TCRs were annotated as SARS-CoV-2-specific when V gene, CDR3 amino acid sequence and J gene were exactly matched to a known reactive TCR set. The reference SARS-CoV-2 TCR set was obtained from MIRA and was filtered for enrichment in COVID-19-positive ImmuneCODE repertoires, whereby public or cross-reactive TCRs were removed. Based on the MIRA antigens, annotated TCRs were further analysed at the level of specific ORF or position within ORF. Breadth was defined as annotated unique rearrangements over total unique productive rearrangements; depth was the summed frequency of those rearrangements. TCR breadth was compared between groups using two-sided Wilcoxon rank-sum tests. TCRdb re-hosts the immuneACCESS table, in-frame sequences only. Its copies lack some clones; in the studies checked, an unresolved V gene accounts for under half of them, and the cause for the rest is not known. The DNA was the basis for D and trimming; V, J and clone size are from that table. A total of about 320,000 clones appear in this sample, approximately 80% of them only once. 2% to 2.5% of the sample rests with the top ten.

The material sequenced was peripheral blood, taken in a trial of Ad26.COV2.S vaccine versus placebo. The receptor was derived from a person between 18 and 65 years old who received the Ad26.COV2.S COVID-19 vaccine or a placebo. The chain joins TRBV28 to TRBJ2-5; TRBD2 lines up with 16 middle nucleotides. The CDR3 sequence is CASSLGTSGGANQETQYF. The DNA sequence reads TGTGCCAGCAGTTTAGGGACTAGCGGGGGGGCCAACCAAGAGACCCAGTACTTC.